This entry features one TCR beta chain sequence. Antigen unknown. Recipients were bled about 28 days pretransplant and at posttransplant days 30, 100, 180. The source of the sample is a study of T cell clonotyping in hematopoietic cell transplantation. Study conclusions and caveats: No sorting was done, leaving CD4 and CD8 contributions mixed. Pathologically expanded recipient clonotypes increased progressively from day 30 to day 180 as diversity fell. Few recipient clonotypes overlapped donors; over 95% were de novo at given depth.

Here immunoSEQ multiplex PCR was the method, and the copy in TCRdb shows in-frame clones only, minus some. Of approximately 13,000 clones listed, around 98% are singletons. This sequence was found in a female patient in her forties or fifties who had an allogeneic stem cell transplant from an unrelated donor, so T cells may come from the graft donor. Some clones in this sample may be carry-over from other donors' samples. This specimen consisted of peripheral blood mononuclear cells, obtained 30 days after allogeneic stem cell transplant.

The CDR3 DNA sequence: TGTGCCAGTAGCCGGGACACAGCTCACTCTGGAAACACCATATATTTT. This codes for CASSRDTAHSGNTIYF. The chain employs TRBV19 and TRBJ1-3; weak D call: TRBD1 (6 bases). The CDR3 totals 16 residues. V lost 6 bases to trimming and J lost 0 bases, with 15 bases between them. Germline loops: CDR1 LNHDA, CDR2 SQIVND (reference sequence).